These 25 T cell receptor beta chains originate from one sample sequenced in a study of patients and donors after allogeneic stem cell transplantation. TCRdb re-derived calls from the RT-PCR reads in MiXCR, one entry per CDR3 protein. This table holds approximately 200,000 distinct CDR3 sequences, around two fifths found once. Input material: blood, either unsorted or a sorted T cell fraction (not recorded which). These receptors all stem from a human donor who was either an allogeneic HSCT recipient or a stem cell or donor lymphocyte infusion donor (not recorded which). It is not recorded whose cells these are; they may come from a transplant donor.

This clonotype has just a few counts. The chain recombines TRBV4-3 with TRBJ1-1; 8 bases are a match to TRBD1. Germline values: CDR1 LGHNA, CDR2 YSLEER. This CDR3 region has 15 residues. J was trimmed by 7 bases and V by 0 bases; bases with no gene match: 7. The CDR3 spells CASSQDAGQDFEAFF. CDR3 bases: TGCGCCAGCAGCCAAGATGCGGGACAGGACTTTGAAGCTTTCTTT.

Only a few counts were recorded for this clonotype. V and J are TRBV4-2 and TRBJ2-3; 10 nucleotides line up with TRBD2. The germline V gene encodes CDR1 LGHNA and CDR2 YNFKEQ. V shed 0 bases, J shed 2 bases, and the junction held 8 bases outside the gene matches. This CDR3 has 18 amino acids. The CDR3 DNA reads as TGTGCCAGCAGCCAAGAAGCTAGCGGGAGTGGGTACACAGATACGCAGTATTTT. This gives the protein CASSQEASGSGYTDTQYF.

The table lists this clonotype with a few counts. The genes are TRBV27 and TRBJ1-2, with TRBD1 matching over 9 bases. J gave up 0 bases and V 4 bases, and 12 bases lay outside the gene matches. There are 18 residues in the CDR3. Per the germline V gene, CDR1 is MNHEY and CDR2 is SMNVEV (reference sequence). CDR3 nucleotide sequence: TGTGCCAGCAGTTATGGGACAGGGACACCTTTTGCTAACTATGGCTACACCTTC. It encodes CASSYGTGTPFANYGYTF.

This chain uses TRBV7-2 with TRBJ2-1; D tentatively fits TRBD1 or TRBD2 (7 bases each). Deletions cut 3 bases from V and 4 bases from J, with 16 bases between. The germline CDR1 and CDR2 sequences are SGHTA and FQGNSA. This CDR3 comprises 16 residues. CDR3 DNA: TGTGCCAGCAGCTTCACCCCCAGGGGGGGGTACAATGAGCAGTTCTTC. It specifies CASSFTPRGGYNEQFF.

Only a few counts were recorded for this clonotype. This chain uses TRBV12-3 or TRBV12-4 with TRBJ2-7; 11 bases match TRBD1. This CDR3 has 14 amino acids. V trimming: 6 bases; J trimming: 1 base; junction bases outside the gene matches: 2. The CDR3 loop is CASRGTGGSYEQYF. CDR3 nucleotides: TGTGCCAGCAGGGGGACAGGGGGTTCCTACGAGCAGTACTTC.

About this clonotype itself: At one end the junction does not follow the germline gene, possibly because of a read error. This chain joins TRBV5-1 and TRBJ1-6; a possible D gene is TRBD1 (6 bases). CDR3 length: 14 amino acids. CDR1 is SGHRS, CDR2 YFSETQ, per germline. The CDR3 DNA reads TGCGCCAGCAGTGGGGGCAGCAATAATTCCCCCCTCCACTTT. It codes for CASSGGSNNSPLHF. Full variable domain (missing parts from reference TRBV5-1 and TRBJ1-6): KAGVTQTPRYLIKTRGQQVTLSCSPISGHRSVSWYQQTPGQGLQFLFEYFSETQRNKGNFPGRFSGRQFSNSRSEMNVSTLELGDSALYLCASSGGSNNSPLHFGNGTRLTVT.

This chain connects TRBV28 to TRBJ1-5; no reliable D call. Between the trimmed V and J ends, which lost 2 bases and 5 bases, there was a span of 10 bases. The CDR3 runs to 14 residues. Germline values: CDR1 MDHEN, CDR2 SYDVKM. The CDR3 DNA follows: TGTGCCAGCAGTTTAACCAACAGCGATCAGCCCCAGCATTTT. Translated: CASSLTNSDQPQHF.

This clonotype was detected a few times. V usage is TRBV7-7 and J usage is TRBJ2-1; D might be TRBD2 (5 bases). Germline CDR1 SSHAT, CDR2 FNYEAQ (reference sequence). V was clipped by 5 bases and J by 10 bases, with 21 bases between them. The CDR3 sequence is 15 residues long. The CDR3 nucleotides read TGTGCCAGCAGCCCATCCCAGGACTGGTTTCAGGAGCAGTTCTTC. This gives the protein CASSPSQDWFQEQFF. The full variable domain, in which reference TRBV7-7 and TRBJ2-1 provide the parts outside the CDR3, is GAGVSQSPRYKVTKRGQDVTLRCDPISSHATLYWYQQALGQGPEFLTYFNYEAQPDKSGLPSDRFSAERPEGSISTLTIQRTEQRDSAMYRCASSPSQDWFQEQFFGPGTRLTVL.

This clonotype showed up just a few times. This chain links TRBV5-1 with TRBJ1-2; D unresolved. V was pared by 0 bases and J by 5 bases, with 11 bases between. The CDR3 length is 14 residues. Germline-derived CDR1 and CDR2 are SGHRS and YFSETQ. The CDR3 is CASSLAAVGYGYTF. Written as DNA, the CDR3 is TGCGCCAGCAGCTTGGCGGCAGTGGGTTATGGCTACACCTTC. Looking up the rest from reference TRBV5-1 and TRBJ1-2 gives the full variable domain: KAGVTQTPRYLIKTRGQQVTLSCSPISGHRSVSWYQQTPGQGLQFLFEYFSETQRNKGNFPGRFSGRQFSNSRSEMNVSTLELGDSALYLCASSLAAVGYGYTFGSGTRLTVV.

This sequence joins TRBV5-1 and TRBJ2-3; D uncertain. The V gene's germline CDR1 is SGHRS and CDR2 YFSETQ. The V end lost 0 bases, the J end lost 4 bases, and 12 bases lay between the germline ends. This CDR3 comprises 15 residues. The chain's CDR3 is CASSLGAVLADTQYF. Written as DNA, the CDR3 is TGCGCCAGCAGCTTGGGGGCCGTCCTAGCAGATACGCAGTATTTT.

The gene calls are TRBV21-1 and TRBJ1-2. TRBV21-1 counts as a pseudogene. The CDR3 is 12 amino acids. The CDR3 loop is CASSIDRDGYTF. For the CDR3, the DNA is TGTGCCAGCAGCATCGATAGGGATGGCTACACCTTC.

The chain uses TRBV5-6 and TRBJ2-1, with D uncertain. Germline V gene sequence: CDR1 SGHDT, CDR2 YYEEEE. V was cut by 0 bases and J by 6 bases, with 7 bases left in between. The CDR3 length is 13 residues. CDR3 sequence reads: CASSLVGPNEQFF. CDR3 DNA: TGTGCCAGCAGCTTGGTAGGACCCAATGAGCAGTTCTTC.

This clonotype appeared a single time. The chain's CDR3 is CASTSGPQLNTGELFF. The CDR3 region has the DNA TGTGCCAGCACTAGCGGGCCCCAACTGAACACCGGGGAGCTGTTTTTT. The chain recombines TRBV27 with TRBJ2-2, with 8 bases fitting TRBD2. The CDR3 runs to 16 residues. Losses at the gene ends were 7 bases for V and 1 base for J; bases not matched to a gene: 8. Germline CDR1 reads MNHEY; CDR2 reads SMNVEV (reference sequence).

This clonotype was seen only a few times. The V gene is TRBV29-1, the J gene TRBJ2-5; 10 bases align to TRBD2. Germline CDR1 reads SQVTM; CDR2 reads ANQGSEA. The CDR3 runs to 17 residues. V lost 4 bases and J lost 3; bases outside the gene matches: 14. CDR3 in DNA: TGCAGCGTTGTATCGGGGGCTAGCGGGAGAATAAAAGAGACCCAGTACTTC. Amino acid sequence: CSVVSGASGRIKETQYF. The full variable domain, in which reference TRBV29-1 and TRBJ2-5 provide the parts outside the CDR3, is SAVISQKPSRDICQRGTSLTIQCQVDSQVTMMFWYRQQPGQSLTLIATANQGSEATYESGFVIDKFPISRPNLTFSTLTVSNMSPEDSSIYLCSVVSGASGRIKETQYFGPGTRLLVL.

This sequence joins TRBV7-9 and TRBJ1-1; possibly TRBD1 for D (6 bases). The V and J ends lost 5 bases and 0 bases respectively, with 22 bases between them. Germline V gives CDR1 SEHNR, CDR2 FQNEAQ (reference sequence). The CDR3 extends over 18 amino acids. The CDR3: CASSSRDTARRLNTEAFF. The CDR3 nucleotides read TGTGCCAGCAGCAGCCGGGACACCGCCCGGAGGTTGAACACTGAAGCTTTCTTT.

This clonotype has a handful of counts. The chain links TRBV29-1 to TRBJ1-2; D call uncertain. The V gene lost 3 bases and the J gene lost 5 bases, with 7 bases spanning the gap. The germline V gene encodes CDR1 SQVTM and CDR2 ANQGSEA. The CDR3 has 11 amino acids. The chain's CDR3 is CSVEMRYGYTF. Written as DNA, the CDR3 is TGCAGCGTTGAGATGCGATATGGCTACACCTTC.

CDR3 protein: CASNERAKETQYF. The CDR3 DNA reads TGTGCCAGCAACGAGCGGGCGAAAGAGACCCAGTACTTC. This chain joins TRBV12-3 or TRBV12-4 and TRBJ2-5; the D gene is possibly TRBD2 (6 bases). The length of the CDR3 is 13 residues. The V gene lost 7 bases and the J gene lost 3 bases, with 12 bases spanning the gap.

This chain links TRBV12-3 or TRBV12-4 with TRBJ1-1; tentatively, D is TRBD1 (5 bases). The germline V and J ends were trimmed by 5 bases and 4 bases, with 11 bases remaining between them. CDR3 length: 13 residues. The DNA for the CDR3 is TGTGCCAGCAGTCCCAGGGTGAGCACTGAAGCTTTCTTT. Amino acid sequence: CASSPRVSTEAFF.

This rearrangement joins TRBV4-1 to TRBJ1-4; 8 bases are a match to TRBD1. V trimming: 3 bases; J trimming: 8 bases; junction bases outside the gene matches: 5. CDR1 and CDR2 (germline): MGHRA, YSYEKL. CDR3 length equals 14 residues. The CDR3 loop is CASSHRGRREKLFF. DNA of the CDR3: TGCGCCAGCAGCCACAGGGGGCGACGGGAAAAACTGTTTTTT.

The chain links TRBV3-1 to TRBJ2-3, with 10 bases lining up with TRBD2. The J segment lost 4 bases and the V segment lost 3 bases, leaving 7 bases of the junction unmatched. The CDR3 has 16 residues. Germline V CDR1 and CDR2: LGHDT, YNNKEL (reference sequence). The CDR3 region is CASSQRAGGLSDTQYF. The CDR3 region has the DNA TGTGCCAGCAGCCAGCGAGCGGGAGGGTTGTCAGATACGCAGTATTTT.

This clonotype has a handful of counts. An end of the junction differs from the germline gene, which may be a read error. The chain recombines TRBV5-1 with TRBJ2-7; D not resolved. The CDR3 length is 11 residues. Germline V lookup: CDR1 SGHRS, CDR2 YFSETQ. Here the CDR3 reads CASSGAYEQYF. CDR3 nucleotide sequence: TGTGCCAGCAGTGGCGCCTACGAGCAGTACTTC. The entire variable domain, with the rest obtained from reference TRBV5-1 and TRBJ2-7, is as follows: KAGVTQTPRYLIKTRGQQVTLSCSPISGHRSVSWYQQTPGQGLQFLFEYFSETQRNKGNFPGRFSGRQFSNSRSEMNVSTLELGDSALYLCASSGAYEQYFGPGTRLTVT.

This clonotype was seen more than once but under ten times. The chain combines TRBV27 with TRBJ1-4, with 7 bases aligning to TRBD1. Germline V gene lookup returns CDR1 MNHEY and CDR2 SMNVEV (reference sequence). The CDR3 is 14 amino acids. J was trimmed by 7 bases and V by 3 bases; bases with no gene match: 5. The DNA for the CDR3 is TGTGCCAGCAGTTTCGACAGGGAAGGTGAAAAACTGTTTTTT. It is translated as CASSFDREGEKLFF.

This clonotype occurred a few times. The CDR3 DNA follows: TGTGCCAGCAGTTTAAGGTCTAGCGCGACCGGGGAGCTGTTTTTT. Its translation is CASSLRSSATGELFF. The gene calls are TRBV7-2 and TRBJ2-2, with a tentative D call TRBD2 (6 bases). The CDR3 consists of 15 residues. Trimming took 6 bases from V and 5 from J, leaving 16 bases between them. Germline-derived CDR1 and CDR2 are SGHTA and FQGNSA.

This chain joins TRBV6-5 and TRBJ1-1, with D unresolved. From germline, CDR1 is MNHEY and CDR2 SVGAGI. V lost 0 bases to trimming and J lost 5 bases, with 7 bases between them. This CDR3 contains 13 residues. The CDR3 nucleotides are TGTGCCAGCAGTTACTCCGGGGAAACTGAAGCTTTCTTT. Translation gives CASSYSGETEAFF.

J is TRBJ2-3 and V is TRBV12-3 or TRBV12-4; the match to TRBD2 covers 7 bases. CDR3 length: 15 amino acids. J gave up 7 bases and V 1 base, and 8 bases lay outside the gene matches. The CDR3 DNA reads TGTGCCAGCAGTTTAGAGGTTGCGGGAGTGAATACGCAGTATTTT. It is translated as CASSLEVAGVNTQYF.